This note documents a single T cell receptor beta chain sequence. Its antigen is not known. These data come from a study of metastatic and nonmetastatic thyroid tumors. Study summary: Repertoires of blood and of tissue (tumor or nodule) from malignant and benign thyroid patients were compared. Study conclusions and caveats: According to reports, the diversity of TCR beta was significantly higher in malignant thyroid tumors than in benign nodules, and this held in both blood and tumor samples.

Thyroid surgery took place with no prior treatment in any patient. This CDR3 spans 15 amino acids. The germline gives CDR1 SGHAT, CDR2 FQNNGV. V shed 5 bases and J 2 bases; nucleotides not matched to a gene: 8. In the original processing: Researchers built a distant-metastasis classifier for papillary thyroid cancer that drew on CDR3 differences across clinicopathological groups. MiXCR reprocessed the PCR reads for TCRdb. For this entry, the V and J calls and clone size follow TCRdb and not the study's own pipeline. The sample comprises just under 60,000 clones, 15% to 20% of which are singletons, and about a tenth rests with the top ten.

V and J are TRBV11-2 and TRBJ1-2; 7 bases align to TRBD1. Material for sequencing was blood. The receptor comes from a male donor with papillary thyroid cancer or a benign thyroid nodule (not recorded which). Some clones in this sample may be carry-over from other donors' samples. CDR3 sequence (DNA): TGTGCCAGCAGCCCGAGAGAGACAGGGAACTATGGCTACACCTTC. This encodes CASSPRETGNYGYTF. The whole variable domain, filled in from reference TRBV11-2 and TRBJ1-2, reads EAGVAQSPRYKIIEKRQSVAFWCNPISGHATLYWYQQILGQGPKLLIQFQNNGVVDDSQLPKDRFSAERLKGVDSTLKIQPAKLEDSAVYLCASSPRETGNYGYTFGSGTRLTVV.